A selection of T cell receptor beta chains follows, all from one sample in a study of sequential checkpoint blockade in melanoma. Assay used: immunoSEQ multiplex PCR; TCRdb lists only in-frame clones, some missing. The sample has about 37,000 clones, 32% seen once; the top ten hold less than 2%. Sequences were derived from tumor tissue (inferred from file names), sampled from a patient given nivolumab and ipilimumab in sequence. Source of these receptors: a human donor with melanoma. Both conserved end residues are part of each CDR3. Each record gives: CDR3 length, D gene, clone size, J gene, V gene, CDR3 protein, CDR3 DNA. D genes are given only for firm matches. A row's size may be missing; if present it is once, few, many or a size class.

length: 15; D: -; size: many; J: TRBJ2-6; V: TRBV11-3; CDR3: CASSSGEGGANVLTF; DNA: TGTGCCAGCAGCTCAGGGGAGGGTGGGGCCAACGTCCTGACTTTC
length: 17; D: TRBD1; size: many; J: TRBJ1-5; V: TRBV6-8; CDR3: CASSSGQGASGNQPQHF; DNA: TGTGCCAGCAGTTCCGGACAGGGGGCAAGTGGCAATCAGCCCCAGCATTTT
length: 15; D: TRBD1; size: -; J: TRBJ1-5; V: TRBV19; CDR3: CASTMDRVDNQPQHF; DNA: TGTGCCAGTACCATGGACAGGGTTGACAATCAGCCCCAGCATTTT
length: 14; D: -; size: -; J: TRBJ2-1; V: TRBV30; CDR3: CAWYLLGRSDEQFF; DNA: TGTGCCTGGTACCTCCTGGGACGTAGCGATGAGCAGTTCTTC
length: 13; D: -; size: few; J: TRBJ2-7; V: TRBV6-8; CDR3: CASSRTVSYEQYF; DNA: TGTGCCAGCAGCCGGACGGTTTCCTACGAGCAGTACTTC
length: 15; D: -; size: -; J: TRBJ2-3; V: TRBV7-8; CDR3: CASSFRGGPTDTQYF; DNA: TGTGCCAGCAGCTTTAGGGGGGGCCCCACAGATACGCAGTATTTT
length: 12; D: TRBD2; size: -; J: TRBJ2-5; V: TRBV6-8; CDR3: CASSTAGTPRYF; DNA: TGTGCCAGCAGTACAGCGGGGACGCCTCGGTACTTC
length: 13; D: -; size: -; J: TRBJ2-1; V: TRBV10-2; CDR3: CASRGQGNNEQFF; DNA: TGCGCCAGCCGTGGCCAGGGGAACAATGAGCAGTTCTTC
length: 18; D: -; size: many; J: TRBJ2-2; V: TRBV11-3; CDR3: CASSLDPTMDGYTGELFF; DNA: TGTGCCAGCAGCTTGGACCCAACGATGGATGGGTACACCGGGGAGCTGTTTTTT
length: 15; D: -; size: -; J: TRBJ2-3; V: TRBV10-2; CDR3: CASSESRGGTDTQYF; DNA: TGCGCCAGCAGTGAGTCCCGAGGGGGCACAGATACGCAGTATTTT
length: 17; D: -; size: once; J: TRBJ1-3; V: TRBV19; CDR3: CASSIFVGRSSGNTIYF; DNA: TGTGCCAGTAGTATATTTGTTGGCAGGAGCTCTGGAAACACCATATATTTT
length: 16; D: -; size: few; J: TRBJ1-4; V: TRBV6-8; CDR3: CASAGAAYPLNEKLFF; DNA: TGTGCCAGCGCAGGGGCCGCTTATCCCCTTAATGAAAAACTGTTTTTT
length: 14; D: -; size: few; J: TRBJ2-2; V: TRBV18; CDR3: CASSPASGTGELFF; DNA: TGTGCCAGCTCACCAGCCAGTGGGACCGGGGAGCTGTTTTTT
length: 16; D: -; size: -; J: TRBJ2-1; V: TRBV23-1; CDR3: CASTSLVGATYNEQFF; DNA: TGCGCCAGCACTTCCTTAGTGGGGGCAACCTACAATGAGCAGTTCTTC
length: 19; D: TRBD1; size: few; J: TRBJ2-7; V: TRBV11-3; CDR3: CASSFWGPDRGRPGYEQYF; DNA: TGTGCCAGCAGCTTTTGGGGTCCAGACAGGGGGCGTCCGGGCTACGAGCAGTACTTC
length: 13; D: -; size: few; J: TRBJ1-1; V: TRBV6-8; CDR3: CAISGASSTEAFF; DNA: TGTGCCATCAGTGGGGCCTCGTCCACTGAAGCTTTCTTT
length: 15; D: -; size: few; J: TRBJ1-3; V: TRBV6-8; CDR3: CASTPAPGSGNTIYF; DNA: TGTGCCAGCACCCCCGCCCCAGGGTCTGGAAACACCATATATTTT
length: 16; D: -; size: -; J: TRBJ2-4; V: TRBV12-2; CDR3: CASRLVSMGAKNIQYF; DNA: TGTGCAAGTCGCTTAGTAAGCATGGGGGCCAAAAACATTCAGTACTTC
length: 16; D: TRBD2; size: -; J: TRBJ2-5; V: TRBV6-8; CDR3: CASSTGEAGGQETQYF; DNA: TGTGCCAGCAGCACAGGGGAAGCGGGGGGCCAAGAGACCCAGTACTTC
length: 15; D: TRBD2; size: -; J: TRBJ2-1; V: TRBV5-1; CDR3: CASRPSGVTYNEQFF; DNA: TGCGCCAGCAGACCTAGCGGGGTTACCTACAATGAGCAGTTCTTC
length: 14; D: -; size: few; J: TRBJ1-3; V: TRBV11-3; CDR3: CASSPASSGNTIYF; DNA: TGTGCCAGCAGCCCGGCCTCCTCTGGAAACACCATATATTTT
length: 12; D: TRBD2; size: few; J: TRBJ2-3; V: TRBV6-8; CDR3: CASRGLADTQYF; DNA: TGTGCCAGCAGAGGACTAGCCGATACGCAGTATTTT
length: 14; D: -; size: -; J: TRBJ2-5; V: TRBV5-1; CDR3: CASSREGQQETQYF; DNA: TGCGCCAGCAGCAGGGAGGGACAGCAAGAGACCCAGTACTTC
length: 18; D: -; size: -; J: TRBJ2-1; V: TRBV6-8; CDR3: CASSYLPTGGLAYNEQFF; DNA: TGTGCCAGCAGTTACCTCCCGACTGGGGGCCTGGCCTACAATGAGCAGTTCTTC
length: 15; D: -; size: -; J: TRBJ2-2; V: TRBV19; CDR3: CASSIDTTNTGELFF; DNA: TGTGCCAGTAGTATTGACACCACGAACACCGGGGAGCTGTTTTTT
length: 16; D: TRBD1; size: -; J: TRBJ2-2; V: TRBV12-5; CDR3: CASGLRIQGEAGELFF; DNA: TGTGCTAGTGGCCTCAGAATACAGGGGGAAGCCGGGGAGCTGTTTTTT
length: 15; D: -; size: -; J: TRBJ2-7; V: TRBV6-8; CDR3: CASSYREPSSYEQYF; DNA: TGTGCCAGCAGTTACCGGGAACCGAGCTCCTACGAGCAGTACTTC
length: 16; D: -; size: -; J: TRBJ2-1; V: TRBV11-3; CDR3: CASSFSGTHSYNEQFF; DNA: TGTGCCAGCAGCTTTTCCGGGACTCACTCCTACAATGAGCAGTTCTTC
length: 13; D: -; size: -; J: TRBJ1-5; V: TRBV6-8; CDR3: CASREGGDQPQHF; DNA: TGTGCCAGCAGGGAGGGGGGGGATCAGCCCCAGCATTTT
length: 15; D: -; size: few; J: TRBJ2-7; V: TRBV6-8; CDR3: CASSDPTESLYEQYF; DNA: TGTGCCAGCAGCGACCCTACAGAAAGTCTCTACGAGCAGTACTTC
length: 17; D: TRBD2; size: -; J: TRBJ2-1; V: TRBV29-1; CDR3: CSVVAGLTILSYNEQFF; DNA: TGCAGCGTCGTAGCGGGACTCACTATTCTCTCCTACAATGAGCAGTTCTTC
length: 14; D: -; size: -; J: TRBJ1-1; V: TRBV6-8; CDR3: CASSYSRQWGEAFF; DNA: TGTGCCAGCAGTTACTCGAGACAGTGGGGTGAAGCTTTCTTT
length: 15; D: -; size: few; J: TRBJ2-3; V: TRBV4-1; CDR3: CASSQVGVLTDTQYF; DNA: TGCGCCAGCAGCCAAGTGGGAGTCCTCACAGATACGCAGTATTTT
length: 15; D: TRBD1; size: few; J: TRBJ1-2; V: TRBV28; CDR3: CASSGDGTGHNGYTF; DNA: TGTGCCAGCAGTGGGGACGGGACAGGCCATAATGGCTACACCTTC
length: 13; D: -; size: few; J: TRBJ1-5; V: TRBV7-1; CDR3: CASTTGTDQPQHF; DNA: TGTGCCAGCACCACAGGGACGGATCAGCCCCAGCATTTT
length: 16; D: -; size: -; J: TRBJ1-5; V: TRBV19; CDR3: CASSIGRAYSNQPQHF; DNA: TGTGCCAGTAGTATAGGCAGGGCTTATAGCAATCAGCCCCAGCATTTT
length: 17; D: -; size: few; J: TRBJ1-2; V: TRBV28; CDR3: CASSISGQLLSNYGYTF; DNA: TGTGCCAGCAGTATCTCCGGGCAGCTACTCTCTAACTATGGCTACACCTTC
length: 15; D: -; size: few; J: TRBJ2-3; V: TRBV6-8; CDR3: CASTLRVGRGDTQYF; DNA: TGTGCCAGCACACTTCGGGTGGGCCGGGGAGATACGCAGTATTTT
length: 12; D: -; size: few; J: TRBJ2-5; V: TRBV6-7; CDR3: CASRDLLETQYF; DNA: TGTGCCAGCAGGGACTTATTAGAGACCCAGTACTTC
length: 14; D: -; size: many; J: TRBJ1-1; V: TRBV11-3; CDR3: CASSERQVNTEAFF; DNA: TGTGCCAGCAGCGAACGACAGGTGAACACTGAAGCTTTCTTT
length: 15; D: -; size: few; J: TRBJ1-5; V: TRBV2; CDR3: CASRTQGVGNQPQHF; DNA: TGTGCCAGCAGGACCCAAGGGGTGGGCAATCAGCCCCAGCATTTT
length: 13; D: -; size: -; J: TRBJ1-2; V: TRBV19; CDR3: CASTVQGNYGYTF; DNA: TGTGCCAGTACCGTACAGGGTAACTATGGCTACACCTTC
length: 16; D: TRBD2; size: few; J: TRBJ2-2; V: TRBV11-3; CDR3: CASSPVPRGGAGELFF; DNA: TGTGCCAGCAGCCCCGTTCCCCGGGGGGGCGCCGGGGAGCTGTTTTTT
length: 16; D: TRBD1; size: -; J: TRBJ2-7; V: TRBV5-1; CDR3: CASSSAGTGLGYEQYF; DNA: TGCGCCAGCAGCTCCGCCGGGACAGGGCTGGGCTACGAGCAGTACTTC
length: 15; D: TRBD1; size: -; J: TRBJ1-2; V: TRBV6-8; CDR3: CASRSPDRGYYGYTF; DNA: TGTGCCAGCAGATCACCTGACAGGGGATACTATGGCTACACCTTC
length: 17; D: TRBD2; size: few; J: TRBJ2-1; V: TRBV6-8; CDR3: CASSDSNSGVPYNEQFF; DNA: TGTGCCAGCAGTGACTCGAATAGCGGGGTGCCTTACAATGAGCAGTTCTTC
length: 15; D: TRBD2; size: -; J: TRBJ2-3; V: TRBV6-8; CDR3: CASRHIAGGTDTQYF; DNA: TGTGCCAGCAGACACATAGCGGGCGGGACAGATACGCAGTATTTT
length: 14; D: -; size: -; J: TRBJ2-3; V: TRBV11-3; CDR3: CASSFRASTDTQYF; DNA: TGTGCCAGCAGCTTCAGGGCTAGCACAGATACGCAGTATTTT
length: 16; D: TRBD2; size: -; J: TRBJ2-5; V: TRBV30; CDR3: CAWSPGTSGSKETQYF; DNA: TGTGCCTGGAGCCCCGGGACTAGCGGGTCAAAAGAGACCCAGTACTTC
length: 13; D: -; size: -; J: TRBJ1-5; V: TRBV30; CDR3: CAWDRGLNQPQHF; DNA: TGTGCCTGGGACCGGGGTCTCAATCAGCCCCAGCATTTT
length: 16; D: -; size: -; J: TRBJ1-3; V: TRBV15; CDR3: CATRPTVREEGNTIYF; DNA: TGTGCCACCCGCCCGACAGTCCGCGAGGAGGGAAACACCATATATTTT